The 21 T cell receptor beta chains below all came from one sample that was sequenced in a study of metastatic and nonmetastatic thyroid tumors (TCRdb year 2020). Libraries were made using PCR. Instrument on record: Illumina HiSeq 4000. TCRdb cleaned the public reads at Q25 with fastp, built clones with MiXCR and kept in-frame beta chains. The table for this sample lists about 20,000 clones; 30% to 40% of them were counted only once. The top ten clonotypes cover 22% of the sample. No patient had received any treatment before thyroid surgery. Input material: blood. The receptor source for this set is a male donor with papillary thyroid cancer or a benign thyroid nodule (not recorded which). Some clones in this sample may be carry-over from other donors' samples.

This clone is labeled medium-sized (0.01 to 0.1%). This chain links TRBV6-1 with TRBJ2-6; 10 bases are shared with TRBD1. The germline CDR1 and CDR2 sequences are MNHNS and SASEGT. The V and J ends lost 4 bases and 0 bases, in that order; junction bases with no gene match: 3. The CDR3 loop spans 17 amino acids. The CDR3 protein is CASSGDRGPSGANVLTF. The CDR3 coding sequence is TGTGCCAGCAGTGGAGACAGGGGGCCCTCTGGGGCCAACGTCCTGACTTTC.

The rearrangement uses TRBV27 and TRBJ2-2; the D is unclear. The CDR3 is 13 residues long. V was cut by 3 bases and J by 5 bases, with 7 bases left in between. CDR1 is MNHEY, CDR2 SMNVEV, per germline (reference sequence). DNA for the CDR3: TGTGCCAGCAGTTTCGGGCGGACCGGGGAGCTGTTTTTT. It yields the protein CASSFGRTGELFF.

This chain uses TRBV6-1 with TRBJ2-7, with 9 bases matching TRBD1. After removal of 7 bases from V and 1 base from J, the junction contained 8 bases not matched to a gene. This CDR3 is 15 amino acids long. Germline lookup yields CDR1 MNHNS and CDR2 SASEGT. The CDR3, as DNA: TGTGCCAGCACCCCCATGGGGACAGGGTCCTACGAGCAGTACTTC. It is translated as CASTPMGTGSYEQYF.

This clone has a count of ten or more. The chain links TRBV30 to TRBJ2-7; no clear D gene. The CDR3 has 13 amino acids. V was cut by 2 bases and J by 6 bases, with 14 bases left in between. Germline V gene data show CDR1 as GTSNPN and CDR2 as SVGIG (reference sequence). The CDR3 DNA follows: TGTGCCTGGAGTTCGCCTGGCCTGGGCGAGCAGTACTTC. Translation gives CAWSSPGLGEQYF. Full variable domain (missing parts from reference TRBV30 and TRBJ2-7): SQTIHQWPATLVQPVGSPLSLECTVEGTSNPNLYWYRQAAGRGLQLLFYSVGIGQISSEVPQNLSASRPQDRQFILSSKKLLLSDSGFYLCAWSSPGLGEQYFGPGTRLTVT.

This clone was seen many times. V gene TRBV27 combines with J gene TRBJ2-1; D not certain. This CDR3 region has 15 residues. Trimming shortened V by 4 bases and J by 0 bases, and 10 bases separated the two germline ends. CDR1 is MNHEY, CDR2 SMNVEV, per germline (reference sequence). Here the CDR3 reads CASSSRPDSYNEQFF. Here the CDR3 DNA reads TGTGCCAGCAGTTCCCGTCCCGACTCCTACAATGAGCAGTTCTTC.

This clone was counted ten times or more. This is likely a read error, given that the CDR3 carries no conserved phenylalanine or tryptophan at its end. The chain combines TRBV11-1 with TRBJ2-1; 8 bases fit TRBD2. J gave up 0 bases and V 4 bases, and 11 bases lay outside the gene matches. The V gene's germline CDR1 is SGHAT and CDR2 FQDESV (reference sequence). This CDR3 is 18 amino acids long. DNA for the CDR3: TGTGCCAGCAGCTCTCTAGCGGGCCTAGACGGCTCCTACAATGAGCAGTTCGTC. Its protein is CASSSLAGLDGSYNEQFV.

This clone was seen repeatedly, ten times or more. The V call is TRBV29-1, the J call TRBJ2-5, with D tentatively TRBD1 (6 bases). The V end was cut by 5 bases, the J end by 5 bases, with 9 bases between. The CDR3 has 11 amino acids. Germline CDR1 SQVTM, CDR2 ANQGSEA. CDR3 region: CSVMQGETQYF. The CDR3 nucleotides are TGCAGCGTTATGCAGGGGGAGACCCAGTACTTC.

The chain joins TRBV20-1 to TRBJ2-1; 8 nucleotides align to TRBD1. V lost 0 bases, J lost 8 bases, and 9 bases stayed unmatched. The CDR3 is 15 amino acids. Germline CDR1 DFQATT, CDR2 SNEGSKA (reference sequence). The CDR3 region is CSARDGASGGDEQFF. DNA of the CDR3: TGCAGTGCTAGAGATGGGGCATCAGGGGGCGATGAGCAGTTCTTC.

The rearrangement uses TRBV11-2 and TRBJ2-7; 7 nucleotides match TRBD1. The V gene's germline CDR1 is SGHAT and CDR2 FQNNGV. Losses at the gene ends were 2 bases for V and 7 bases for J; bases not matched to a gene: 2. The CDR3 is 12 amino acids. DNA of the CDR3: TGTGCCAGCAGCTTAACAGGGGCTGAGCAGTACTTC. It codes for CASSLTGAEQYF.

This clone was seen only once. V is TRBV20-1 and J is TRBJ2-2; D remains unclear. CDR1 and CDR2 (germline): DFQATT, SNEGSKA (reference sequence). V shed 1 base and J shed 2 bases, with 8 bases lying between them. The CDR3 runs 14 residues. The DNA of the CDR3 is TGCAGTGCTAGAGGTCGTGGAAACACCGGGGAGCTGTTTTTT. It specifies CSARGRGNTGELFF.

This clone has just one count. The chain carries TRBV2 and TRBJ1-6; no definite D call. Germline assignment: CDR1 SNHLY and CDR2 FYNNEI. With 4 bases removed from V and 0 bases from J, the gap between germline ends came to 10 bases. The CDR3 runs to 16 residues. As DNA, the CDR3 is TGTGCCAGCAGTGGGGCGGGGAGCTCCTATAATTCACCCCTCCACTTT. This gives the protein CASSGAGSSYNSPLHF.

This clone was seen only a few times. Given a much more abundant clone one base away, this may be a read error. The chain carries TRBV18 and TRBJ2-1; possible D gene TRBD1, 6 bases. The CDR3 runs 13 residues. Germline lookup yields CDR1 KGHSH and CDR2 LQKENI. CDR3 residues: CASSPARTAEQLF. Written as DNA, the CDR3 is TGTGCCAGCTCACCTGCAAGGACAGCCGAGCAGCTCTTC.

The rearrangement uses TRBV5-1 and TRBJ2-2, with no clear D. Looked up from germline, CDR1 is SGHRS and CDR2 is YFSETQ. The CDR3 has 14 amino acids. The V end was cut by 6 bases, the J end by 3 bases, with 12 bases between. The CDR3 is CASNQQTDTGELFF. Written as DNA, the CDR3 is TGCGCCAGCAACCAGCAAACGGACACCGGGGAGCTGTTTTTT. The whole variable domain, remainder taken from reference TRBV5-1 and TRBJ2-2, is KAGVTQTPRYLIKTRGQQVTLSCSPISGHRSVSWYQQTPGQGLQFLFEYFSETQRNKGNFPGRFSGRQFSNSRSEMNVSTLELGDSALYLCASNQQTDTGELFFGEGSRLTVL.

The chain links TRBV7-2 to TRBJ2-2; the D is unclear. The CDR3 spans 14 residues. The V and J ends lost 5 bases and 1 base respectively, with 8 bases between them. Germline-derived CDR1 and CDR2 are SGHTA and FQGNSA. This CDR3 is CASSTQVNTGELFF. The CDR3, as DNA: TGTGCCAGCAGCACCCAAGTGAACACCGGGGAGCTGTTTTTT.

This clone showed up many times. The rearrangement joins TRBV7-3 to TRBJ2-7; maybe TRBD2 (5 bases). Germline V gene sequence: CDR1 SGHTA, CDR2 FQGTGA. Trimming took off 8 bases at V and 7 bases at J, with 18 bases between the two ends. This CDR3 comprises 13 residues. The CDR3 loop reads CASAVERLGEQYF. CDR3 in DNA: TGTGCCAGCGCCGTGGAGCGGTTGGGGGAGCAGTACTTC.

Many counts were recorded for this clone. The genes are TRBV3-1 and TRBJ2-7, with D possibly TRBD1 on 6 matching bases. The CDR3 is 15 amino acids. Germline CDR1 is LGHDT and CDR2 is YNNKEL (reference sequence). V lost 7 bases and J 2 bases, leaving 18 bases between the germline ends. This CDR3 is CASTLTTGFPYEQYF. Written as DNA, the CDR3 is TGTGCCAGCACACTGACGACAGGATTCCCCTACGAGCAGTACTTC.

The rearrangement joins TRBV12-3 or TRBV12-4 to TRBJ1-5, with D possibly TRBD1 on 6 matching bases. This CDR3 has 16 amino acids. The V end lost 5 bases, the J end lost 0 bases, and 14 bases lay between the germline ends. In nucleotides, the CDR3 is TGTGCCAGCAGTGCCTCTAACAGGGATAGCAATCAGCCCCAGCATTTT. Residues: CASSASNRDSNQPQHF.

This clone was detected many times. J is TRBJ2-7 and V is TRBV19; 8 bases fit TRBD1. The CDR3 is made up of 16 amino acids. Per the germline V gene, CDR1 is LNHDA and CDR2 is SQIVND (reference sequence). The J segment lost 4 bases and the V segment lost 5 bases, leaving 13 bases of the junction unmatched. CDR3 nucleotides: TGTGCCAGTAGTCATCGAGGACGGGACAGGCCTTACGAGCAGTACTTC. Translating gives CASSHRGRDRPYEQYF.

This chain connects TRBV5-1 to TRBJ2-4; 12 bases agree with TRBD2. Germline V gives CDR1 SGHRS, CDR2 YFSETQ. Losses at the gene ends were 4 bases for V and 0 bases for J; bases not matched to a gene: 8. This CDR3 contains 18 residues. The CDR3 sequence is CASSLGTSGRLAKNIQYF. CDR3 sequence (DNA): TGCGCCAGCAGCCTGGGAACTAGCGGGAGGCTAGCCAAAAACATTCAGTACTTC. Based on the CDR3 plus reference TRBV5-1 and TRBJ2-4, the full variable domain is KAGVTQTPRYLIKTRGQQVTLSCSPISGHRSVSWYQQTPGQGLQFLFEYFSETQRNKGNFPGRFSGRQFSNSRSEMNVSTLELGDSALYLCASSLGTSGRLAKNIQYFGAGTRLSVL.

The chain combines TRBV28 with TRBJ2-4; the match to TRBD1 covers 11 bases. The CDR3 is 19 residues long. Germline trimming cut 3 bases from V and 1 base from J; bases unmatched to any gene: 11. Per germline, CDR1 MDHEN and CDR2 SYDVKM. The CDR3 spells CASSFPRTGGKSAKNIQYF. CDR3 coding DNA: TGTGCCAGCAGTTTCCCGAGGACAGGGGGCAAATCGGCCAAAAACATTCAGTACTTC. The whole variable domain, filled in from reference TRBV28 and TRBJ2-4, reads DVKVTQSSRYLVKRTGEKVFLECVQDMDHENMFWYRQDPGLGLRLIYFSYDVKMKEKGDIPEGYSVSREKKERFSLILESASTNQTSMYLCASSFPRTGGKSAKNIQYFGAGTRLSVL.

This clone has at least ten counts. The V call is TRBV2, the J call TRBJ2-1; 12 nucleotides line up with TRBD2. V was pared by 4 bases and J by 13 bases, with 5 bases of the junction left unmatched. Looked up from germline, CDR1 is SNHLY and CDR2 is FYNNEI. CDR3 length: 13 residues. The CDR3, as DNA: TGTGCCAGCAGTGGACTAGCGGGAGAGGCTCAGTTCTTC. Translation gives CASSGLAGEAQFF.